The 32 T cell receptor beta chains in this list originate from one sample, sequenced in a study of blood T cell repertoires in COVID-19. Assay used: immunoSEQ multiplex PCR; TCRdb lists only in-frame clones, some missing. The profile shows approximately 40,000 clones, 75% to 90% of them singletons. The source material was peripheral blood. The receptors derive from a man in his 60s with acute or convalescent COVID-19.

V gene TRBV4-1 combines with J gene TRBJ2-2, with D uncertain. The CDR3 is 14 amino acids. V gave up 10 bases and J gave up 0 bases, with 12 bases separating them. The V gene's germline CDR1 is MGHRA and CDR2 YSYEKL. This CDR3 reads CANRRHANTGELFF. CDR3 bases: TGCGCCAACAGACGACACGCGAACACCGGGGAGCTGTTTTTT.

The chain has TRBV5-1 and TRBJ1-2, with D maybe TRBD1 (5 bases). V shed 7 bases and J shed 2 bases, with 12 bases lying between them. CDR3 length: 13 residues. Germline V CDR1 and CDR2: SGHRS, YFSETQ. The CDR3 reads CASGTQANYGYTF. The CDR3 DNA reads as TGCGCCAGCGGGACTCAGGCGAACTATGGCTACACCTTC.

This chain uses TRBV9 with TRBJ1-3, with D possibly TRBD1 on 6 matching bases. The germline CDR1 and CDR2 sequences are SGDLS and YYNGEE. The CDR3 totals 15 residues. Trimming cost V 4 bases and J 0 bases, with 11 bases left between them. This chain's CDR3 is CASSPRDNSGNTIYF. CDR3 nucleotide sequence: TGTGCCAGCAGCCCAAGGGACAACTCTGGAAACACCATATATTTT.

This rearrangement joins TRBV29-1 to TRBJ2-1, with 7 positions matching TRBD2. This CDR3 is built from 15 residues. CDR1 SQVTM and CDR2 ANQGSEA come from the germline V gene. V dropped 3 bases and J dropped 4; count of bases not matched to a gene: 9. CDR3 amino acids: CSVDRASGTYNEQFF. The CDR3 coding sequence is TGCAGCGTTGATCGGGCTAGCGGAACATACAATGAGCAGTTCTTC.

The chain is built from TRBV6-1 and TRBJ1-2; the match to TRBD1 covers 9 bases. Germline CDR1 MNHNS, CDR2 SASEGT. The junction had 4 bases not matched to a gene; V was cut back by 2 bases and J by 6 bases. This CDR3 has 14 amino acids. DNA for the CDR3: TGTGCCAGCAGTGAATCGTGGACAGGGGATGGCTACACCTTC. Translated, it gives CASSESWTGDGYTF.

This clone was seen only a few times. This chain links TRBV19 with TRBJ1-1; D unresolved. This CDR3 has 15 residues. The germline V and J ends were trimmed by 3 bases and 1 base, with 12 bases remaining between them. The V gene's germline CDR1 is LNHDA and CDR2 SQIVND (reference sequence). The CDR3 reads CASSMGRGTNTEAFF. The CDR3 region has the DNA TGTGCCAGTAGTATGGGTCGGGGAACGAACACTGAAGCTTTCTTT.

This clone was recorded a few times. Written as DNA, the CDR3 is TGTGCCACTTCCGACAAGTTAGATAATTCACCCCTCCACTTT. It yields the protein CATSDKLDNSPLHF. This chain connects TRBV24-1 to TRBJ1-6, with no clear D. Between the trimmed V and J ends, which lost 10 bases and 5 bases, there was a span of 14 bases. Germline CDR1 KGHDR, CDR2 SFDVKD. The CDR3 has 14 amino acids.

The J gene is TRBJ2-3, the V gene TRBV28, with a weak D call TRBD2 (5 bases). With 5 bases removed from V and 1 base from J, the gap between germline ends came to 16 bases. Germline V lookup: CDR1 MDHEN, CDR2 SYDVKM. This CDR3 is built from 16 residues. The CDR3 reads CASSERRRARTDTQYF. The CDR3 coding sequence is TGTGCCAGCAGTGAGCGGCGTAGGGCGCGCACAGATACGCAGTATTTT.

This chain connects TRBV5-4 to TRBJ2-3, with 8 bases fitting TRBD1. V lost 4 bases to trimming and J lost 1 base; unmatched junction nucleotides: 5. The length of the CDR3 is 15 residues. Per germline, CDR1 SGHNT and CDR2 YYREEE (reference sequence). As DNA, the CDR3 is TGTGCCAGCAGCCCAGGGGGCGGGGGCACAGATACGCAGTATTTT. Protein sequence: CASSPGGGGTDTQYF.

The rearrangement uses TRBV11-1 and TRBJ2-1, with 8 bases fitting TRBD2. Germline CDR1 is SGHAT and CDR2 is FQDESV (reference sequence). The V and J ends lost 8 bases and 4 bases, in that order; junction bases with no gene match: 7. CDR3 length: 14 amino acids. DNA for the CDR3: TGTGCCAGCCCCGGACTAGCAGGTTACAATGAGCAGTTCTTC. It translates to CASPGLAGYNEQFF.

This clone was seen more than once but under ten times. CDR3 residues: CASRGQSHEQYF. The CDR3 DNA is TGCGCCAGCAGGGGACAGTCACACGAGCAGTACTTC. The chain carries TRBV10-1 and TRBJ2-7, with TRBD1 matching over 7 bases. Germline loops: CDR1 WNHNN, CDR2 SYGVQD (reference sequence). This CDR3 has 12 amino acids. V shed 6 bases, J shed 5 bases, and the junction held 4 bases outside the gene matches.

J is TRBJ2-1 and V is TRBV2; D perhaps matches TRBD1 (5 bases). Per the germline V gene, CDR1 is SNHLY and CDR2 is FYNNEI. Trimming pared 4 bases from V and 10 bases from J, leaving 17 bases between. This CDR3 region has 14 residues. The CDR3: CASSVGVQVDEQFF. DNA for the CDR3: TGTGCCAGCAGTGTAGGGGTTCAGGTCGACGAGCAGTTCTTC.

This CDR3 reads CASSRDTDNEQFF. The CDR3 DNA reads as TGTGCCAGCAGCCGGGACACAGACAATGAGCAGTTCTTC. This sequence joins TRBV7-9 and TRBJ2-1, with a weak D call TRBD1 (6 bases). Germline CDR1 reads SEHNR; CDR2 reads FQNEAQ (reference sequence). CDR3 length: 13 amino acids. The V and J ends lost 5 bases and 5 bases respectively, with 10 bases between them. Supplemented by reference TRBV7-9 and TRBJ2-1, the full variable domain reads DTGVSQNPRHKITKRGQNVTFRCDPISEHNRLYWYRQTLGQGPEFLTYFQNEAQLEKSRLLSDRFSAERPKGSFSTLEIQRTEQGDSAMYLCASSRDTDNEQFFGPGTRLTVL.

This chain uses TRBV11-3 with TRBJ2-7, with TRBD1 identical over 9 bases. The CDR3 sequence is 13 residues long. CDR1 is SGHNT and CDR2 is YENEEA in the germline V gene. The ends lost 5 bases at V and 4 bases at J; junction bases unmatched: 3. Written as DNA, the CDR3 is TGTGCCAGCAGCCGGGGGACAGGGTACGAGCAGTACGTC. Translation gives CASSRGTGYEQYV.

The count of this clone is one. The rearrangement uses TRBV19 and TRBJ2-5, with 7 bases that match TRBD1. Germline values: CDR1 LNHDA, CDR2 SQIVND (reference sequence). The V segment lost 5 bases and the J segment 3 bases; nucleotides outside the gene matches: 6. The CDR3 spans 14 residues. The CDR3 region is CASSPWTGEETQYF. CDR3 sequence (DNA): TGTGCCAGTAGTCCCTGGACAGGTGAAGAGACCCAGTACTTC.

The chain links TRBV11-3 to TRBJ2-1, with 8 bases identical to TRBD2. Germline V lookup: CDR1 SGHNT, CDR2 YENEEA. The CDR3 has 14 amino acids. Losses at the gene ends were 5 bases for V and 9 bases for J; bases not matched to a gene: 9. CDR3 sequence (DNA): TGTGCCAGCAGCACAGGAGCGGGAGCCGGTGAGCAGTTCTTC. The encoded protein is CASSTGAGAGEQFF.

About this clone itself: At one of its ends the junction is not consistent with the germline gene, which may arise from a read error. V is TRBV9 and J is TRBJ1-1; D is uncertain. Germline V gene lookup returns CDR1 SGDLS and CDR2 YYNGEE. There are 13 residues in the CDR3. The CDR3 region has the DNA TGTGCCAGTGGGAGAGGTGGGAACCCTGAAGCTTTCTTT. Protein: CASGRGGNPEAFF.

This chain joins TRBV7-2 and TRBJ1-5; TRBD1 matches at 7 bases. Losses at the gene ends were 0 bases for V and 6 bases for J; bases not matched to a gene: 11. The V gene's germline CDR1 is SGHTA and CDR2 FQGNSA. The length of the CDR3 is 17 residues. The CDR3 nucleotides are TGTGCCAGCAGCTTAGCGCCCGGGACAGACTCTCGTCAGCCCCAGCATTTT. This codes for CASSLAPGTDSRQPQHF.

The J gene is TRBJ2-1, the V gene TRBV5-1, with D possibly being TRBD1 (5 bases). The germline V and J ends were trimmed by 4 bases and 3 bases, with 14 bases remaining between them. This CDR3 region has 15 residues. The germline CDR1 and CDR2 sequences are SGHRS and YFSETQ. The CDR3 DNA sequence: TGCGCCAGCAGCCCGGCAGGGTATCGCTACAATGAGCAGTTCTTC. This translates into CASSPAGYRYNEQFF.

This chain links TRBV10-3 with TRBJ2-1; TRBD2 matches at 8 bases. Germline trimming cut 4 bases from V and 12 bases from J; bases unmatched to any gene: 8. This CDR3 has 13 amino acids. CDR1 is ENHRY, CDR2 SYGVKD, per germline. This CDR3 is CAISGTSPQGQFF. CDR3 in DNA: TGTGCCATCAGTGGGACTAGCCCCCAGGGGCAGTTCTTC.

This clone was seen only once. Other DNA sequences in the sample encode the same CDR3. This chain uses TRBV3-1 (or the pseudogene TRBV3-2) with TRBJ1-4; 8 nucleotides agree with TRBD1. Germline trimming cut 4 bases from V and 7 bases from J; bases unmatched to any gene: 5. The CDR3 is 14 amino acids. In germline, CDR1 is LGHDT, CDR2 YNNKEL (reference sequence). The CDR3 sequence is CASSRGTGGEKLFF. CDR3 coding DNA: TGTGCCAGCAGCCGAGGGACAGGTGGTGAAAAACTGTTTTTT.

The V gene is TRBV4-2, the J gene TRBJ1-2; TRBD1 matches at 8 bases. V shed 3 bases and J 1 base; nucleotides not matched to a gene: 4. The CDR3 loop spans 15 amino acids. Germline CDR1 reads LGHNA; CDR2 reads YNFKEQ. The CDR3 spells CASSHEDRGNYGYTF. The CDR3 DNA sequence: TGTGCCAGCAGCCACGAAGACAGGGGTAACTATGGCTACACCTTC.

This sequence joins TRBV6-6 and TRBJ1-1, with 7 bases matching TRBD1. Germline V gives CDR1 MNHNY, CDR2 SVGAGI (reference sequence). The CDR3 is 12 amino acids. The V segment lost 5 bases and the J segment 7 bases; nucleotides outside the gene matches: 4. The CDR3 is CASSRTGREAFF. In DNA, the CDR3 is TGTGCCAGCAGTCGGACAGGTCGTGAAGCTTTCTTT.

The rearrangement links TRBV7-2 to TRBJ2-4, with TRBD1 identical over 7 bases. The CDR3 has 13 amino acids. J was trimmed by 3 bases and V by 5 bases; bases with no gene match: 1. Per germline, CDR1 SGHTA and CDR2 FQGNSA. This chain's CDR3 is CASSDRVKNIQYF. DNA for the CDR3: TGTGCCAGCAGCGACAGGGTCAAAAACATTCAGTACTTC.

This chain connects TRBV15 to TRBJ2-1, with TRBD2 identical over 10 bases. The length of the CDR3 is 15 residues. Trimming cost V 0 bases and J 6 bases; bases outside gene matches: 2. The germline gives CDR1 LNHNV, CDR2 YYDKDF (reference sequence). DNA for the CDR3: TGTGCCACCAGCAGAGATGGACTAGCGGTCAATGAGCAGTTCTTC. Protein product: CATSRDGLAVNEQFF.

The chain couples TRBV4-1 to TRBJ1-4; possible D gene TRBD1, 5 bases. Germline CDR1 is MGHRA and CDR2 is YSYEKL. Trimming took off 0 bases at V and 2 bases at J, with 7 bases between the two ends. The CDR3 is 15 amino acids. The CDR3 nucleotides read TGCGCCAGCAGCCAAGAGACAGACACTAATGAAAAACTGTTTTTT. Translating it yields CASSQETDTNEKLFF.

The chain combines TRBV7-9 with TRBJ2-7, with 9 bases aligning to TRBD1. Germline V gives CDR1 SEHNR, CDR2 FQNEAQ (reference sequence). This CDR3 is 15 amino acids long. Trimming at V came to 4 bases and at J to 5 bases, leaving 9 bases not matched to a gene. CDR3 region: CASSYWTGEVDEQYV. The CDR3 nucleotides are TGTGCCAGCAGCTACTGGACAGGGGAGGTGGACGAGCAGTACGTC.

The rearrangement links TRBV11-2 to TRBJ2-3, with a possible D match to TRBD2 (7 bases). This CDR3 spans 14 amino acids. Per the germline V gene, CDR1 is SGHAT and CDR2 is FQNNGV. V was trimmed by 3 bases and J by 6 bases, leaving 13 bases between them. The CDR3 DNA reads as TGTGCCAGCAGCTTGGGCGGGGGCAGGGATACGCAGTATTTT. It encodes CASSLGGGRDTQYF. The full variable domain, rest sourced from reference TRBV11-2 and TRBJ2-3, is EAGVAQSPRYKIIEKRQSVAFWCNPISGHATLYWYQQILGQGPKLLIQFQNNGVVDDSQLPKDRFSAERLKGVDSTLKIQPAKLEDSAVYLCASSLGGGRDTQYFGPGTRLTVL.

The gene calls are TRBV2 and TRBJ1-2; 8 bases align to TRBD1. J was trimmed by 8 bases and V by 6 bases; bases with no gene match: 5. CDR3 length: 12 residues. Germline V gene data show CDR1 as SNHLY and CDR2 as FYNNEI. The CDR3 nucleotides are TGTGCCAGCAGAAGATCAGGGGGCGGCTACACCTTC. Amino acid sequence: CASRRSGGGYTF.

The chain carries TRBV25-1 and TRBJ2-1, with 8 positions matching TRBD1. Per the germline V gene, CDR1 is MGHDK and CDR2 is SYGVNS. The trim removed 3 bases at V and 10 bases at J, leaving 8 bases unmatched. This CDR3 is built from 14 residues. CDR3 region: CASSDDRGGGEQFF. The CDR3 DNA follows: TGTGCCAGCAGTGACGACAGGGGTGGTGGCGAGCAGTTCTTC.

This clone was seen a handful of times. The V gene is TRBV7-9, the J gene TRBJ2-6, with TRBD1 matching over 7 bases. This CDR3 is 18 amino acids long. Germline V gives CDR1 SEHNR, CDR2 FQNEAQ (reference sequence). The V gene end was trimmed by 3 bases and the J gene end by 1 base; junction bases not matched to a gene: 9. CDR3 nucleotides: TGTGCCAGCAGCTTGTTACAGGGGCTAGGGTCTGGGGCCAACGTCCTGACTTTC. Translating it yields CASSLLQGLGSGANVLTF.

The J gene is TRBJ1-4, the V gene TRBV19, with TRBD1 as a possible D gene (5 bases). V was cut by 3 bases and J by 7 bases, with 12 bases left in between. There are 14 residues in the CDR3. Germline assignment: CDR1 LNHDA and CDR2 SQIVND (reference sequence). The CDR3 sequence: CASSILREGEKLFF. The CDR3 region has the DNA TGTGCCAGTAGTATTCTCAGGGAAGGTGAAAAACTGTTTTTT.